Presented here are 8 T cell receptor beta chains from one specimen sequenced in a study of blood T cell repertoires in COVID-19. The repertoire was sequenced with immunoSEQ multiplex PCR; TCRdb's copy has only in-frame clones and lacks some. Of approximately 42,000 clones in the sample, around 76% were seen once. The source material was peripheral blood. The source of these receptors is an elderly man with acute or convalescent COVID-19.

This chain connects TRBV5-1 to TRBJ1-4, with D possibly being TRBD1 (6 bases). Germline values: CDR1 SGHRS, CDR2 YFSETQ. This CDR3 spans 15 amino acids. Trimming stripped 5 bases from V and 3 bases from J, with 14 bases between. Here the CDR3 reads CASRPPGTPNEKLFF. Here the CDR3 DNA reads TGCGCCAGCAGGCCCCCCGGGACACCTAATGAAAAACTGTTTTTT.

This clone was found many times. The rearrangement links TRBV5-1 to TRBJ1-5; TRBD1 agrees at 10 bases. Germline values: CDR1 SGHRS, CDR2 YFSETQ. The junction had 8 bases not matched to a gene; V was cut back by 8 bases and J by 0 bases. This CDR3 is built from 16 residues. CDR3: CASSETGGNSNQPQHF. DNA for the CDR3: TGCGCCAGTTCCGAGACAGGGGGCAATAGCAATCAGCCCCAGCATTTT.

The rearrangement links TRBV7-2 to TRBJ2-1; 8 positions match TRBD2. Germline CDR1 reads SGHTA; CDR2 reads FQGNSA. With 6 bases clipped from V and 2 bases from J, the junction kept 12 bases outside the gene matches. This CDR3 has 17 amino acids. The CDR3 DNA is TGTGCCAGCAGAAAAGGGGGGCGGCGGGAGGCCTACAATGAGCAGTTCTTC. Protein: CASRKGGRREAYNEQFF.

The rearrangement uses TRBV6-4 and TRBJ1-6, with 9 positions matching TRBD1. This CDR3 comprises 14 residues. The V gene's germline CDR1 is MRHNA and CDR2 SNTAGT. The V and J ends lost 6 bases and 10 bases, in that order; junction bases with no gene match: 7. The CDR3 sequence: CASSAGTGSSPLHF. In DNA form, the CDR3 reads TGTGCCAGCAGCGCCGGGACAGGGTCCTCACCCCTCCACTTT.

The J gene is TRBJ2-1, the V gene TRBV10-3; 9 bases match TRBD2. Germline V CDR1 and CDR2: ENHRY, SYGVKD. This CDR3 spans 15 amino acids. The junction had 4 bases not matched to a gene; V was cut back by 7 bases and J by 0 bases. In DNA, the CDR3 is TGTGCCATCACCAGTAGCGGGGGCTCCTACAATGAGCAGTTCTTC. This gives the protein CAITSSGGSYNEQFF.

This rearrangement joins TRBV7-3 to TRBJ2-1, with TRBD2 identical over 7 bases. The CDR3 is 16 residues long. The germline gives CDR1 SGHTA, CDR2 FQGTGA. V was pared by 4 bases and J by 0 bases, with 6 bases of the junction left unmatched. CDR3 DNA: TGTGCCAGCAGCTCACTCCTAGCGGCCTCCTACAATGAGCAGTTCTTC. This encodes CASSSLLAASYNEQFF.

This chain connects TRBV11-2 to TRBJ2-1, with unresolved D. Per the germline V gene, CDR1 is SGHAT and CDR2 is FQNNGV. The CDR3 is made up of 15 amino acids. V lost 3 bases to trimming and J lost 0 bases, with 9 bases between them. The CDR3 loop is CASSFVTRSYNEQFF. CDR3 in DNA: TGTGCCAGCAGCTTTGTAACTCGCTCCTACAATGAGCAGTTCTTC.

This chain joins TRBV25-1 and TRBJ1-6; a weak D match, TRBD1 (5 bases). Deletions cut 2 bases from V and 9 bases from J, with 17 bases between. The CDR3 extends over 16 amino acids. Germline V lookup: CDR1 MGHDK, CDR2 SYGVNS. The CDR3, as DNA: TGTGCCAGCAGTGAACAAGGGTCAGGGTTAGGTTCACCCCTCCACTTT. This codes for CASSEQGSGLGSPLHF.